This TCR beta chain was obtained from a study of T-cell memory formation after mild COVID-19. MiXCR, applied by TCRdb to the 5' RACE reads, yields one record per CDR3 protein. The repertoire has about half a million distinct CDR3 sequences, about 20% of them found once; the top ten carry approximately 13%. The CDR3 is 12 amino acids. Germline-derived CDR1 and CDR2 are MDHEN and SYDVKM. V shed 4 bases and J shed 7 bases, with 10 bases lying between them. Sequenced input: PBMCs or a T cell subset sorted from them (not recorded which). The genes are TRBV28 and TRBJ2-5; no clear D gene. The receptor comes from an adult woman who had mild COVID-19 (a few samples of this study predate the infection). Cell type and time point are not known. CDR3 coding DNA: TGTGCCAGCAGTTCCATCCTGACGACCCAGTACTTC. Amino acid sequence: CASSSILTTQYF.